This TCR beta chain was recorded in a study of cytomegalovirus exposure and HLA in healthy donors. In the PCR, 60 Vbeta and 13 Jbeta primers were used. Sequencing used immunoSEQ multiplex PCR; TCRdb keeps in-frame clones, though not all of them. The table lists roughly 180,000 clones, 84% of them singletons. This CDR3 spans 11 amino acids. Trimming took 0 bases from V and 8 from J, leaving 7 bases between them. The germline V gene has CDR1 GTSNPN and CDR2 SVGIG (reference sequence). Sequencing input: PBMCs. The chain couples TRBV30 to TRBJ1-1; possible D gene TRBD1, 6 bases. This TCR was recovered from a boy aged 5-17 years in good health and CMV-seronegative. The DNA for the CDR3 is TGTGCCTGGAGTGTAGACAGGGAAGCTTTCTTT. This encodes CAWSVDREAFF.